This TCR beta chain was found in a study of cytomegalovirus exposure and HLA in healthy donors. Both 60 Vbeta primers and 13 Jbeta primers went into the PCR. Clones were read by immunoSEQ multiplex PCR, and TCRdb kept only the in-frame ones, dropping some. The data show 100,000 to 150,000 clones, over 65% seen once. With regard to this clone: What it binds is unknown.

Germline lookup yields CDR1 SEHNR and CDR2 FQNEAQ (reference sequence). Trimming left V 7 bases short and J 4 bases short, with 8 bases between. The CDR3 extends over 12 amino acids. Study results and limitations: Cytomegalovirus-associated TCR beta chains were listed, numbering 150 to 200. Donors were assumed by presence/absence analyses to have roughly uniform sequencing depth. Per published accounts, TCR beta sequences correctly predicted the HLA-A and HLA-B alleles of most subjects.

The V and J genes are TRBV7-9 and TRBJ2-1; no clear D gene. This sequence originates from a woman aged 35 to 49 in good health and CMV-seronegative. Input material: PBMCs. The CDR3 is CASTDLYNEQFF. The CDR3, as DNA: TGTGCCAGCACTGACTTGTACAATGAGCAGTTCTTC.